This T cell receptor beta chain stems from a study of T cell clonotyping in hematopoietic cell transplantation. Broader study findings: Cells were unsorted, so CD4 and CD8 contributions were not separated.

This clone showed up just a few times. Its antigen is undetermined. Recipient blood drawn about 28 days pretransplant and days 30, 100, 180 after. Assay used: immunoSEQ multiplex PCR; TCRdb lists only in-frame clones, some missing. The table records approximately 10,000 clones, 46% of them present only once. The source is a male patient between 50 and 60 years old who had an allogeneic stem cell transplant from an unrelated donor, so the T cells may come from the graft donor. Some clones in this sample may be carry-over from other donors' samples. Source: PBMCs, taken 30 days after allogeneic stem cell transplant.

CDR3 loop: CASCPVTNYGYTF. The CDR3 region has the DNA TGTGCCAGCTGCCCGGTGACGAACTATGGCTACACCTTC. The chain recombines TRBV2 with TRBJ1-2; D uncertain. The CDR3 has 13 residues. Trimming removed 8 bases at V and 2 bases at J, with 12 bases between. Germline lookup yields CDR1 SNHLY and CDR2 FYNNEI.